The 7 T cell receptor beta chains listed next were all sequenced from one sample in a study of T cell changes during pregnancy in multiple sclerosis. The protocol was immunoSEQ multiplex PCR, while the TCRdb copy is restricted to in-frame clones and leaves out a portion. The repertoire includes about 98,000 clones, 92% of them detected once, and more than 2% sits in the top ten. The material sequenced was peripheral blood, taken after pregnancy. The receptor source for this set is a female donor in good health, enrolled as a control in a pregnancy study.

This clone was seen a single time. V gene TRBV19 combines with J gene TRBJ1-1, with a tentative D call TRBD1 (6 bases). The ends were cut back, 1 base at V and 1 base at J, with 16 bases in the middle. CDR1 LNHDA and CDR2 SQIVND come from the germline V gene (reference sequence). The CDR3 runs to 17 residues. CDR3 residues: CASSIVRGTGRNTEAFF. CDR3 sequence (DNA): TGTGCCAGTAGTATAGTGCGAGGAACAGGGAGGAACACTGAAGCTTTCTTT.

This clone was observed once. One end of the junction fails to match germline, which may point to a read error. The CDR3 is CSSSSRQGVGYGYTF. CDR3 DNA: TGTTCCAGCAGTTCCAGACAGGGGGTTGGCTATGGCTACACCTTC. The chain combines TRBV27 with TRBJ1-2, with 9 bases matching TRBD1. The length of the CDR3 is 15 residues. Germline CDR1 reads MNHEY; CDR2 reads SMNVEV (reference sequence).

The CDR3 loop is CASSYRARQEKLFF. Written as DNA, the CDR3 is TGTGCCAGCAGCTACAGGGCCCGGCAGGAAAAACTGTTTTTT. This chain joins TRBV2 and TRBJ1-4, with TRBD1 as a possible D gene (6 bases). Trimming shortened V by 6 bases and J by 8 bases, and 16 bases separated the two germline ends. The CDR3 has 14 amino acids. Germline V CDR1 and CDR2: SNHLY, FYNNEI.

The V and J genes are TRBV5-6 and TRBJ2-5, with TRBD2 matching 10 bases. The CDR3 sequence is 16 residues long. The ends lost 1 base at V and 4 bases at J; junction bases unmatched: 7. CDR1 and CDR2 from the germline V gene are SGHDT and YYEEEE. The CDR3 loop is CASSLNGLAGAETQYF. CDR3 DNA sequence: TGTGCCAGCAGCTTGAATGGTCTAGCGGGAGCAGAGACCCAGTACTTC.

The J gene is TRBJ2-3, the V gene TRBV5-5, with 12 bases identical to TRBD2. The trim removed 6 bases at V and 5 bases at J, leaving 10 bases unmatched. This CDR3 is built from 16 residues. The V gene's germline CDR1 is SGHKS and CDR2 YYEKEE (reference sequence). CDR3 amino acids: CASNRTPGLAGDTQYF. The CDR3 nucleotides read TGTGCCAGCAACAGAACACCGGGACTAGCGGGAGATACGCAGTATTTT.

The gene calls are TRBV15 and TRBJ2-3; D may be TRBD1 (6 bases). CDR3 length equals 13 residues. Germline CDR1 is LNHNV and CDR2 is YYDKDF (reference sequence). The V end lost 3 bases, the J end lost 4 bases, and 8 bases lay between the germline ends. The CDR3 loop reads CATSSDRSDTQYF. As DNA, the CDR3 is TGTGCCACCAGCAGCGACAGGTCAGATACGCAGTATTTT. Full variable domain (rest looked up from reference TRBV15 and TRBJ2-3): DAMVIQNPRYQVTQFGKPVTLSCSQTLNHNVMYWYQQKSSQAPKLLFHYYDKDFNNEADTPDNFQSRRPNTSFCFLDIRSPGLGDTAMYLCATSSDRSDTQYFGPGTRLTVL.

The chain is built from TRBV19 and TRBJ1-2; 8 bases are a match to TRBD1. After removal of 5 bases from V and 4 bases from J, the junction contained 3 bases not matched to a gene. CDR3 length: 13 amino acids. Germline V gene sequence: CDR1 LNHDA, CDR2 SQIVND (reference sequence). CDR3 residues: CASSGTGAYGYTF. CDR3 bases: TGTGCCAGTAGTGGGACAGGTGCCTATGGCTACACCTTC. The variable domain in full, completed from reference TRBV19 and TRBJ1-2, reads DGGITQSPKYLFRKEGQNVTLSCEQNLNHDAMYWYRQDPGQGLRLIYYSQIVNDFQKGDIAEGYSVSREKKESFPLTVTSAQKNPTAFYLCASSGTGAYGYTFGSGTRLTVV.